These T cell receptor beta chains were read from a single sample in a study of shared clonotypes between healthy human individuals. The repertoire was sequenced with immunoSEQ multiplex PCR; TCRdb's copy has only in-frame clones and lacks some. The sample shows millions of clones, 85% to 95% of them seen only once. Sample: naive CD4+ T cells from PBMCs. Receptor source: a man between 18 and 35 years old in good health. Some clones in this sample may be carry-over from other donors' samples. Each CDR3 is given with its conserved first and last residue. A D gene is named only where the DNA matches it firmly. Some rows have no size entry. The others give once, few or many, or a class for an expanded clone.

TRBV7-9	NA	NA	TRBJ2-5	CASSLEVLLRETQYF	TGTGCCAGCAGCTTAGAGGTTCTGTTGAGGGAGACCCAGTACTTC
TRBV2	NA	TRBD2	TRBJ2-7	CASSESRDSGLKREPYEQYF	TGTGCCAGCAGTGAAAGTAGGGACTCCGGACTGAAGCGGGAGCCCTACGAGCAGTACTTC
TRBV29-1	NA	TRBD1	TRBJ2-7	CSGYRGSEQYF	TGCAGCGGATACAGGGGTAGCGAGCAGTACTTC
TRBV5-1	NA	NA	TRBJ2-5	CASSPTPTMQETQYF	TGCGCCAGCAGCCCGACCCCGACAATGCAAGAGACCCAGTACTTC
TRBV5-6	once	TRBD1	TRBJ1-5	CASSLGTGGGQPQHF	TGTGCCAGCAGCTTGGGGACAGGGGGTGGGCAGCCCCAGCATTTT
TRBV7-3	NA	NA	TRBJ1-2	CASSFEGYGYTF	TGTGCCAGCAGCTTTGAGGGGTACGGCTACACCTTC
TRBV2	few	NA	TRBJ1-5	CASSEAYQPQHF	TGTGCCAGCAGTGAAGCGTACCAGCCCCAGCATTTT
TRBV28	NA	TRBD1	TRBJ2-3	CASSLADRDADTQYF	TGTGCCAGCAGTTTGGCGGACAGGGACGCAGATACGCAGTATTTT
TRBV19	NA	NA	TRBJ1-4	CASSTLDRATNEKLFF	TGTGCCAGTAGTACCCTCGACCGGGCAACTAATGAAAAACTGTTTTTT
TRBV19	once	NA	TRBJ2-1	CASSIGGINEQFF	TGTGCCAGTAGTATAGGGGGAATCAATGAGCAGTTCTTC
TRBV5-1	NA	NA	TRBJ1-3	CASSSRRGNTIYF	TGCGCCAGCAGCTCCAGACGGGGAAACACCATATATTTT
TRBV18	NA	TRBD1	TRBJ1-1	CASSQGTATEAFF	TGTGCCAGCTCACAGGGGACAGCCACTGAAGCTTTCTTT
TRBV19	NA	NA	TRBJ2-7	CASSRGFFSYEQYF	TGTGCCAGTAGTAGAGGATTCTTCTCCTACGAGCAGTACTTC
TRBV27	NA	NA	TRBJ1-1	CASSLSSTRLNTEAFF	TGTGCCAGCAGTTTATCGTCCACCAGGCTGAACACTGAAGCTTTCTTT
TRBV2	NA	NA	TRBJ2-7	CASSVYGSLYEQYF	TGTGCCAGCAGTGTATACGGGAGCCTCTACGAGCAGTACTTC
TRBV7-2	NA	NA	TRBJ1-2	CASSLRRHPYGYTF	TGTGCCAGCAGCTTAAGGAGACACCCCTATGGCTACACCTTC
TRBV7-3	NA	TRBD2	TRBJ2-1	CASSPGLAGEEQFF	TGTGCCAGCAGCCCGGGTCTAGCGGGAGAGGAGCAGTTCTTC
TRBV9	NA	TRBD2	TRBJ2-7	CASSKGLAEGYEQYF	TGTGCCAGCAGCAAGGGACTAGCGGAGGGCTACGAGCAGTACTTC
TRBV5-4	NA	TRBD2	TRBJ2-3	CASSPTSGSTDTQYF	TGTGCCAGCAGCCCTACTAGCGGTAGCACAGATACGCAGTATTTT
TRBV27	NA	TRBD2	TRBJ2-4	CASSFSGSTNIQYF	TGTGCCAGCAGTTTCAGCGGGAGCACGAACATTCAGTACTTC
TRBV2	NA	TRBD2	TRBJ2-3	CASVLAGGVADTQYF	TGTGCCAGCGTCCTAGCGGGAGGGGTCGCAGATACGCAGTATTTT
TRBV10-2	NA	TRBD1	TRBJ1-5	CASSDRTGDQPQHF	TGCGCCAGCAGTGACCGAACAGGGGACCAGCCCCAGCATTTT
TRBV29-1	NA	TRBD2	TRBJ2-3	CSVRTGTSGSLGTDTQYF	TGCAGCGTAAGGACCGGGACTAGCGGGAGCCTGGGCACAGATACGCAGTATTTT
TRBV28	NA	TRBD1	TRBJ2-5	CASSLWGRGETQYF	TGTGCCAGCAGTTTATGGGGCAGGGGGGAGACCCAGTACTTC
TRBV19	NA	TRBD2	TRBJ2-3	CASTGTSGRRITDTQYF	TGTGCCAGTACCGGGACTAGCGGGAGGCGAATCACAGATACGCAGTATTTT
TRBV7-2	NA	NA	TRBJ2-6	CASSLGSGANVLTF	TGTGCCAGCAGCCTAGGCTCTGGGGCCAACGTCCTGACTTTC
TRBV7-3	NA	NA	TRBJ2-3	CASSQWDSKDTQYF	TGTGCCAGCAGCCAGTGGGACTCCAAGGATACGCAGTATTTT
TRBV7-2	NA	TRBD2	TRBJ2-7	CASSPAGASGRAWEQYF	TGTGCCAGCAGCCCCGCAGGGGCTAGCGGGAGGGCTTGGGAGCAGTACTTC
TRBV7-9	NA	NA	TRBJ2-3	CASSYPPADTQYF	TGTGCCAGCAGCTACCCTCCCGCAGATACGCAGTATTTT
TRBV15	NA	TRBD1	TRBJ2-1	CATSSQTGVAEQFF	TGTGCCACCAGCAGTCAGACAGGGGTCGCTGAGCAGTTCTTC
TRBV12-5	NA	TRBD2	TRBJ2-1	CASAKGLADSSYNEQFF	TGTGCTAGTGCCAAGGGACTAGCGGACAGCTCCTACAATGAGCAGTTCTTC
TRBV18	NA	NA	TRBJ2-7	CASSPSSSEQYF	TGTGCCAGCTCACCATCAAGTAGCGAGCAGTACTTC
TRBV29-1	few	NA	TRBJ1-2	CSALLGNYGYTF	TGCAGCGCCCTGTTGGGCAACTATGGCTACACCTTC
TRBV6-6	once	NA	TRBJ1-1	CASNEPEGNTEAFF	TGTGCCAGCAACGAACCGGAGGGGAACACTGAAGCTTTCTTT
TRBV6-1	NA	NA	TRBJ1-1	CASSASGRYTEAFF	TGTGCCAGCAGTGCCTCTGGGAGGTACACTGAAGCTTTCTTT
TRBV5-1	NA	NA	TRBJ2-2	CASSRPASNTGELFF	TGCGCCAGCAGTAGGCCCGCATCGAACACCGGGGAGCTGTTTTTT
TRBV4-3	NA	TRBD2	TRBJ2-3	CASSPLAGVTDTQYF	TGCGCCAGCAGCCCACTAGCGGGAGTGACAGATACGCAGTATTTT
TRBV27	NA	NA	TRBJ2-3	CASSWNGGDTDTQYF	TGTGCCAGCAGTTGGAACGGAGGGGACACAGATACGCAGTATTTT
TRBV7-2	NA	NA	TRBJ2-1	CASASGSYNEQFF	TGTGCCAGCGCCTCCGGGTCTTACAATGAGCAGTTCTTC
TRBV28	once	NA	TRBJ1-5	CASSGGGQGIRPQHF	TGTGCCAGCAGTGGCGGGGGGCAGGGTATTCGGCCCCAGCATTTT
TRBV4-1	NA	NA	TRBJ1-1	CASSHPLRGRIAEAFF	TGCGCCAGCAGCCACCCCCTGAGGGGGAGGATCGCTGAAGCTTTCTTT
TRBV6-1	NA	NA	TRBJ1-1	CASSEQPRTEMAFF	TGTGCCAGCAGTGAACAACCGAGGACGGAAATGGCTTTCTTT
TRBV7-3	NA	TRBD2	TRBJ2-1	CASSLGLAGPYEQFF	TGTGCCAGCAGCTTGGGACTAGCGGGACCGTATGAGCAGTTCTTC
TRBV6-5	once	TRBD1	TRBJ1-5	CASSVSPGGGQPQHF	TGTGCCAGCAGCGTAAGCCCAGGGGGCGGTCAGCCCCAGCATTTT
TRBV5-1	NA	NA	TRBJ1-1	CASSLVFTRRTGAPEAFF	TGCGCCAGCAGCTTGGTTTTTACTAGGCGTACGGGAGCCCCTGAAGCTTTCTTT
TRBV7-8	NA	TRBD2	TRBJ2-1	CASSQRGASGAPYNEQFF	TGTGCCAGCAGCCAGCGGGGCGCGAGCGGAGCTCCCTACAATGAGCAGTTCTTC
TRBV28	NA	NA	TRBJ1-1	CASSFPAEAFF	TGTGCCAGCAGTTTCCCGGCTGAAGCTTTCTTT
TRBV5-1	NA	TRBD2	TRBJ2-7	CASSAPSGAYEQYF	TGCGCCAGCAGCGCTCCTAGCGGAGCCTACGAGCAGTACTTC
TRBV11-3	NA	TRBD1	TRBJ2-7	CASSSINFIRQGLYSYEQYF	TGTGCCAGCAGCTCCATCAACTTTATACGACAGGGCCTGTACTCCTACGAGCAGTACTTC
TRBV11-2	NA	NA	TRBJ2-7	CASSLSDGSYEQYF	TGTGCCAGCAGCTTAAGTGACGGGAGCTACGAGCAGTACTTC
TRBV5-8	NA	NA	TRBJ1-5	CASSLFWGISNQPQHF	TGTGCCAGCAGCTTGTTTTGGGGGATAAGCAATCAGCCCCAGCATTTT
TRBV19	NA	TRBD2	TRBJ2-7	CASSIAGAREEQYF	TGTGCCAGTAGTATAGCCGGGGCGCGGGAGGAGCAGTACTTC
TRBV5-4	NA	NA	TRBJ2-1	CASSPVRVWDNEQFF	TGTGCCAGCAGCCCGGTCAGGGTGTGGGACAATGAGCAGTTCTTC